This TCR beta chain comes out of a study of blood T cell repertoires in COVID-19. Germline V gives CDR1 KGHSH, CDR2 LQKENI. J was trimmed by 6 bases and V by 3 bases; bases with no gene match: 2. There are 14 residues in the CDR3. Measured with immunoSEQ multiplex PCR; TCRdb has only the in-frame clones, and not every one. The sample shows roughly 150,000 clones, 81% of them seen only once. This sequence originates from a woman between 40 and 55 years old with acute COVID-19. Sequencing was performed on PBMCs or T cells enriched from blood (not recorded which). The chain employs TRBV18 and TRBJ1-4; 9 bases map to TRBD1. CDR3 bases: TGTGCCAGCTCACCCGGGACAGGGTATGAAAAACTGTTTTTT. It yields the protein CASSPGTGYEKLFF.